This T cell receptor (beta chain) derives from a study of cytomegalovirus exposure and HLA in healthy donors. Clones were read by immunoSEQ multiplex PCR, and TCRdb kept only the in-frame ones, dropping some. The table shows 150,000 to 200,000 clones, with about four fifths occurring only once. V lost 5 bases to trimming and J lost 2 bases, with 11 bases between them. CDR3 length equals 14 residues. Germline loops: CDR1 SGHTA, CDR2 FQGTGA. With regard to this clone: As yet, its antigen is unknown.

Study results and caveats: First-cohort TCR clusters were later found to tend to co-occur in the roughly 110 validation repertoires. Cytomegalovirus-associated TCR beta chains were listed, numbering some 150.

The sequencing input was PBMCs. This chain uses TRBV7-3 with TRBJ2-3; D unclear. This TCR was sampled from a man aged 30-40 years in good health and CMV-seropositive. The CDR3 DNA is TGTGCCAGCAGCCCACTCGTGAACACAGATACGCAGTATTTT. This sequence encodes CASSPLVNTDTQYF. The complete variable domain, with remaining parts taken from reference TRBV7-3 and TRBJ2-3, reads GAGVSQTPSNKVTEKGKYVELRCDPISGHTALYWYRQSLGQGPEFLIYFQGTGAADDSGLPNDRFFAVRPEGSVSTLKIQRTERGDSAVYLCASSPLVNTDTQYFGPGTRLTVL.